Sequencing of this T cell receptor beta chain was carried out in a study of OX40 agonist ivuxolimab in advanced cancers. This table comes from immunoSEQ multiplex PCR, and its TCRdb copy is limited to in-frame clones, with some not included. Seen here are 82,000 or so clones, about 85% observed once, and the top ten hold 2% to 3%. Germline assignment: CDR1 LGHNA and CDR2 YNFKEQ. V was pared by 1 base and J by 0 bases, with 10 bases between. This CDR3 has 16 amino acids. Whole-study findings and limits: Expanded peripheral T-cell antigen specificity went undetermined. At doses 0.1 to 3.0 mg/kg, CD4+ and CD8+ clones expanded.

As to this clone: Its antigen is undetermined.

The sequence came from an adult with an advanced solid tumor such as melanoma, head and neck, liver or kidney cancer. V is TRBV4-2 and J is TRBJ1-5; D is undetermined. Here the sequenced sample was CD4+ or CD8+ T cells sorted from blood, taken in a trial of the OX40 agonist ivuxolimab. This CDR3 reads CASSQGGTVSNQPQHF. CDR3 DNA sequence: TGTGCCAGCAGCCAAGGTGGAACAGTTAGCAATCAGCCCCAGCATTTT.